These 8 T cell receptor beta chains were all obtained from the same sample, sequenced in a study of T cells in Graves' hyperthyroidism and ophthalmopathy. Amplified TCR beta CDR3 regions came from RNA transcripts. First-round RT-PCR targeting the TCR CDR3 was performed with the HTBI primer set. One entry per CDR3 protein results from TCRdb running MiXCR on the multiplex PCR reads. This table holds 550,000 to 850,000 distinct CDR3 sequences, around 20% found once. The material sequenced was blood. These receptor sequences come from a woman aged 45-60 years with Graves' hyperthyroidism that later progressed to Graves' ophthalmopathy.

This clonotype showed up just a few times. The chain couples TRBV9 to TRBJ2-7; D uncertain. Germline lookup yields CDR1 SGDLS and CDR2 YYNGEE. The CDR3 consists of 13 residues. Between the trimmed V and J ends, which lost 0 bases and 3 bases, there was a span of 7 bases. CDR3 sequence (DNA): TGTGCCAGCAGCGTAGTAGGCGGCTACGAGCAGTACTTC. As protein: CASSVVGGYEQYF. Looking up the rest from reference TRBV9 and TRBJ2-7 gives the full variable domain: DSGVTQTPKHLITATGQRVTLRCSPRSGDLSVYWYQQSLDQGLQFLIQYYNGEERAKGNILERFSAQQFPDLHSELNLSSLELGDSALYFCASSVVGGYEQYFGPGTRLTVT.

This chain's CDR3 is CACILGGPVSTDTQYF. The CDR3 DNA is TGTGCCTGCATCCTGGGGGGGCCCGTCAGCACAGATACGCAGTATTTT. This chain connects TRBV2 to TRBJ2-3, with D perhaps TRBD2 (7 bases). Germline CDR1 SNHLY, CDR2 FYNNEI. CDR3 length: 16 amino acids. V gave up 11 bases and J gave up 0 bases, with 21 bases separating them.

The chain uses TRBV20-1 and TRBJ1-4; D is unclear. Trimming stripped 6 bases from V and 7 bases from J, with 15 bases between. Germline-derived CDR1 and CDR2 are DFQATT and SNEGSKA (reference sequence). The CDR3 length is 13 residues. CDR3 loop: CSASQRLSEKLFF. In nucleotides, the CDR3 is TGCAGTGCCTCACAGAGGTTGAGTGAAAAACTGTTTTTT.

This rearrangement joins TRBV28 to TRBJ2-7, with D possibly matching TRBD2 (6 bases). The CDR3 has 14 amino acids. The germline V gene has CDR1 MDHEN and CDR2 SYDVKM. V dropped 2 bases and J dropped 3 bases, with 11 bases sitting between them. The CDR3 is CASSLAGPDYEQYF. CDR3 sequence (DNA): TGTGCCAGCAGTTTAGCGGGGCCTGACTACGAGCAGTACTTC.

This clonotype occurred a few times. The chain joins TRBV7-9 to TRBJ1-4; a possible D gene is TRBD1 (5 bases). The V end was cut by 8 bases, the J end by 6 bases, with 16 bases between. The CDR3 consists of 14 residues. CDR1 is SEHNR and CDR2 is FQNEAQ in the germline V gene (reference sequence). The CDR3 sequence: CASRGQIGDEKLFF. The DNA of the CDR3 is TGTGCCAGCCGTGGACAAATCGGGGATGAAAAACTGTTTTTT. Based on the CDR3 plus reference TRBV7-9 and TRBJ1-4, the full variable domain is DTGVSQNPRHKITKRGQNVTFRCDPISEHNRLYWYRQTLGQGPEFLTYFQNEAQLEKSRLLSDRFSAERPKGSFSTLEIQRTEQGDSAMYLCASRGQIGDEKLFFGSGTQLSVL.

V gene TRBV2 combines with J gene TRBJ1-5; 7 positions match TRBD1. This CDR3 is built from 14 residues. The germline V gene encodes CDR1 SNHLY and CDR2 FYNNEI. Trimming cost V 10 bases and J 3 bases; bases outside gene matches: 9. CDR3 in DNA: TGTGCCACGGCCGTCGGGACAGTCAATCAGCCCCAGCATTTT. The encoded protein is CATAVGTVNQPQHF.

This clonotype was counted many times. This sequence joins TRBV6-1 and TRBJ1-2; 8 bases fit TRBD1. V dropped 5 bases and J dropped 4; count of bases not matched to a gene: 6. The CDR3 spans 14 residues. The V gene's germline CDR1 is MNHNS and CDR2 SASEGT. CDR3 nucleotide sequence: TGTGCCAGCAGTCCGGACAGGGACGGCTATGGCTACACCTTC. Protein sequence: CASSPDRDGYGYTF.

This clonotype was counted many times. This chain uses TRBV30 with TRBJ1-2; 9 nucleotides match TRBD1. Germline V CDR1 and CDR2: GTSNPN, SVGIG (reference sequence). Trimming at V came to 2 bases and at J to 5 bases, leaving 6 bases not matched to a gene. The CDR3 is made up of 14 amino acids. The CDR3 DNA reads TGTGCCTGGAGTATGAACAGGGGGCAGTATGGCTACACCTTC. It yields the protein CAWSMNRGQYGYTF. The whole variable domain, filled in from reference TRBV30 and TRBJ1-2, reads SQTIHQWPATLVQPVGSPLSLECTVEGTSNPNLYWYRQAAGRGLQLLFYSVGIGQISSEVPQNLSASRPQDRQFILSSKKLLLSDSGFYLCAWSMNRGQYGYTFGSGTRLTVV.